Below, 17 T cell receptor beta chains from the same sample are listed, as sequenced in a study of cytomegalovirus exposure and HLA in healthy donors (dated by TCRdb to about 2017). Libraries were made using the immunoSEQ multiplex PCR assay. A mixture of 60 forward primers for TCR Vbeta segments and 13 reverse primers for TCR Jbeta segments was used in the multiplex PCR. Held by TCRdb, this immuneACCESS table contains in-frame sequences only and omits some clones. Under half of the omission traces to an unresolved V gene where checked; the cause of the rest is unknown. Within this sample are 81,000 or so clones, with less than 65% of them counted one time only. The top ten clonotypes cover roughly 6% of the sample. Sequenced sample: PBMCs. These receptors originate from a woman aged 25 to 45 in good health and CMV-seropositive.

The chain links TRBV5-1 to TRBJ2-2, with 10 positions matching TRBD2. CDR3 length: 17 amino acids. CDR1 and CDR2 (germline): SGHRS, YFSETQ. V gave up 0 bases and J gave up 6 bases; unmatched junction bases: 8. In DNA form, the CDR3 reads TGCGCCAGCAGCTTGGCCATAGCGGGGGGAAACCCCGGGGAGCTGTTTTTT. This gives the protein CASSLAIAGGNPGELFF.

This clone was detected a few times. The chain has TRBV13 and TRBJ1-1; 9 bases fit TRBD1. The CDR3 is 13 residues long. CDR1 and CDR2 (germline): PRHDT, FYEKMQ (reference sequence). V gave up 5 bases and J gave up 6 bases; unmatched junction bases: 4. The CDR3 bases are TGTGCCAGCAGCCCGGGACAGGGATCTGAAGCTTTCTTT. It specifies CASSPGQGSEAFF.

In DNA form, the CDR3 reads TGTGCCAGCAGCCTACCGGGACTTTCCTACAATGAGCAGTTCTTC. This sequence encodes CASSLPGLSYNEQFF. V usage is TRBV7-9 and J usage is TRBJ2-1; possible D gene TRBD2, 6 bases. This CDR3 region has 15 residues. The ends were cut back, 5 bases at V and 1 base at J, with 12 bases in the middle. CDR1 is SEHNR, CDR2 FQNEAQ, per germline (reference sequence). Complete variable domain (other parts from reference TRBV7-9 and TRBJ2-1): DTGVSQNPRHKITKRGQNVTFRCDPISEHNRLYWYRQTLGQGPEFLTYFQNEAQLEKSRLLSDRFSAERPKGSFSTLEIQRTEQGDSAMYLCASSLPGLSYNEQFFGPGTRLTVL.

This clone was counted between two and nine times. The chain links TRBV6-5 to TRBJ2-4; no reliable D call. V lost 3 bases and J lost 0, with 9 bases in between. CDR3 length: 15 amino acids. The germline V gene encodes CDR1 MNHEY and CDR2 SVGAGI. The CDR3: CASSYSSLAKNIQYF. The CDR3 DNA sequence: TGTGCCAGCAGTTATAGCAGCCTAGCCAAAAACATTCAGTACTTC.

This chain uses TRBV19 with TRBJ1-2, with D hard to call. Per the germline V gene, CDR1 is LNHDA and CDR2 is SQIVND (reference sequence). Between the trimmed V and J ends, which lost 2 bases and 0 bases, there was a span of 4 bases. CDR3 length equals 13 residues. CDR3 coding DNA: TGTGCCAGTAGTATATCAACTAACTATGGCTACACCTTC. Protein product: CASSISTNYGYTF.

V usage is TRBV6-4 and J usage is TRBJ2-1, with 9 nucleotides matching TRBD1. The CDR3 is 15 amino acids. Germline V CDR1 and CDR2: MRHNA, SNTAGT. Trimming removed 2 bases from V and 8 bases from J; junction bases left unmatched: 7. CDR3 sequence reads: CASSDPGQGIHEQFF. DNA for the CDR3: TGTGCCAGCAGTGACCCGGGACAGGGTATCCATGAGCAGTTCTTC.

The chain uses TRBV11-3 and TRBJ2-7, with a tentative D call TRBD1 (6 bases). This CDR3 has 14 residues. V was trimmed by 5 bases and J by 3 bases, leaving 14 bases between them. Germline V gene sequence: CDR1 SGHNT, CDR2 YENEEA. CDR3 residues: CASSTQGWGYEQYF. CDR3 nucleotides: TGTGCCAGCAGCACCCAGGGGTGGGGCTACGAGCAGTACTTC.

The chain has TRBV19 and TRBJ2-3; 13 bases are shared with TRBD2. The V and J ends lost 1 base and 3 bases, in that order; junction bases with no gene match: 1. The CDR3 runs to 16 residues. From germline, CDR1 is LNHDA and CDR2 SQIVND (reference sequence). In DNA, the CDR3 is TGTGCCAGTAGTATAGGGGGACTAGCGGGGACAGATACGCAGTATTTT. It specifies CASSIGGLAGTDTQYF.

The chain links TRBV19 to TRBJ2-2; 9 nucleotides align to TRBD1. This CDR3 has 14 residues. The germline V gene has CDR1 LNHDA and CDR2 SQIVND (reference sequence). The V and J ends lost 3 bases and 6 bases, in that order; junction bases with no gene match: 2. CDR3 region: CASSMGQGSGELFF. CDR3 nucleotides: TGTGCCAGTAGTATGGGACAGGGTTCCGGGGAGCTGTTTTTT.

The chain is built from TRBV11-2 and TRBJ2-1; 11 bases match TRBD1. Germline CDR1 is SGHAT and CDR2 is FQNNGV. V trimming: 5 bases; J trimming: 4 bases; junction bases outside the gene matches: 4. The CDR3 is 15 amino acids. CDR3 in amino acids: CASSLGTGGYNEQFF. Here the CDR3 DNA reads TGTGCCAGCAGCCTAGGGACAGGGGGGTACAATGAGCAGTTCTTC.

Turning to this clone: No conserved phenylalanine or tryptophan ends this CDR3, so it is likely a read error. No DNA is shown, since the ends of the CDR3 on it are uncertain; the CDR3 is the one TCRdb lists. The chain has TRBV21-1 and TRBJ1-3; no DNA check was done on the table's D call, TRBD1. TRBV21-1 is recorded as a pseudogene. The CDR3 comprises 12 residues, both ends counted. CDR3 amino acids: CASSKVRVGDSG.

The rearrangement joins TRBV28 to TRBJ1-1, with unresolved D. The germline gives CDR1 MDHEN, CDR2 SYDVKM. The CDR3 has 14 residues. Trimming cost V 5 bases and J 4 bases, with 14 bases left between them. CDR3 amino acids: CASSPTSRATEAFF. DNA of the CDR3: TGTGCCAGCAGTCCCACCTCGAGGGCCACTGAAGCTTTCTTT.

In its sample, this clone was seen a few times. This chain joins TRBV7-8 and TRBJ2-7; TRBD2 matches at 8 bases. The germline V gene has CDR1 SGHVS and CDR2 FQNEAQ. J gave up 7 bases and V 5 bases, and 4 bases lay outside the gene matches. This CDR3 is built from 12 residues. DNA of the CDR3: TGTGCCAGCAGCCTACCGGGGGGGGAGCAGTACTTC. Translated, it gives CASSLPGGEQYF.

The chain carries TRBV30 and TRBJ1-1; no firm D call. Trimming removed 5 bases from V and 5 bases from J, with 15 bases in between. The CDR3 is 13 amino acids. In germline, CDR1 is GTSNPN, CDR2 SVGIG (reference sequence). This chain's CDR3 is CAWDSLGDTEAFF. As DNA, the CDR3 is TGTGCCTGGGACTCCTTGGGAGATACTGAAGCTTTCTTT.

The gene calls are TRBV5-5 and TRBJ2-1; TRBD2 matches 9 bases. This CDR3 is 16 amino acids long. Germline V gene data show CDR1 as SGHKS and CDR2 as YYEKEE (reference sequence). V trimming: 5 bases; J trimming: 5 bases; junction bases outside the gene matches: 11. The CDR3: CASRGAPSGVHNEQFF. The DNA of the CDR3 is TGTGCCAGCAGGGGGGCGCCTAGCGGGGTCCACAATGAGCAGTTCTTC.

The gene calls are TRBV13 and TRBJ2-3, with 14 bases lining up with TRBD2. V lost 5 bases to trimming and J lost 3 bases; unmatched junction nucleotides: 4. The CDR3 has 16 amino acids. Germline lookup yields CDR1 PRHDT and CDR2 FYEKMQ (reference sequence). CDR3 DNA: TGTGCCAGCAGCATCGGACTAGCGGGGGGAACAGATACGCAGTATTTT. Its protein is CASSIGLAGGTDTQYF.

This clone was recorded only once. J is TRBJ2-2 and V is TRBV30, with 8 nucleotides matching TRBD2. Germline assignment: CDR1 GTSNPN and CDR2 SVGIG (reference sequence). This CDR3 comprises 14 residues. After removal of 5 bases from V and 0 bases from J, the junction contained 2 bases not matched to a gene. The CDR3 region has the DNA TGTGCCTGGGCGGGACTAGCGAACACCGGGGAGCTGTTTTTT. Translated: CAWAGLANTGELFF.